This TCR beta chain emerged from a study of Graves' ophthalmopathy and Graves' hyperthyroidism. Broader study findings: Using 13 signatures, a model distinguished ophthalmopathy from stable hyperthyroidism, reaching around 88% sensitivity and 81.08% specificity.

Amplifying from RNA transcripts, the study obtained TCR beta CDR3 regions. RT-PCR in the first round used HTBI primers; a second-round multiplex PCR followed. TCRdb re-derived calls from the multiplex PCR reads in MiXCR, one entry per CDR3 protein. Here the sample spans 400,000 or so distinct CDR3 sequences, about a sixth being singletons. Certain patients were not enrolled. These were patients with other autoimmune diseases, uncontrolled infections, pregnancy or lactation. This clonotype has at least ten counts. Its antigen is currently unknown. Sequencing input: peripheral blood. This receptor was identified in an adult woman with stable Graves' hyperthyroidism.

The CDR3: CSASGGTGLYEQYF. The CDR3 coding sequence is TGCAGTGCTAGTGGAGGGACAGGACTCTACGAGCAGTACTTC. The chain carries TRBV20-1 and TRBJ2-7, with 8 bases identical to TRBD1. CDR3 length: 14 residues. From germline, CDR1 is DFQATT and CDR2 SNEGSKA (reference sequence). J was trimmed by 3 bases and V by 3 bases; bases with no gene match: 7.